This T cell receptor beta chain was sequenced during a study of OX40 agonist ivuxolimab in advanced cancers. Background on the study: Patients with prior anti-PD-1, anti-PD-L1 or anti-CTLA-4 therapy were eligible; about 40% had some. Three patients responded partially, comprising one with hepatocellular carcinoma and two with cutaneous melanoma.

As to this clone: Antigen unknown.

J gave up 2 bases and V 3 bases, and 13 bases lay outside the gene matches. From germline, CDR1 is SGHRS and CDR2 YFSETQ. The CDR3 has 19 amino acids. Study results and caveats: At doses 0.1 to 3.0 mg/kg, CD4+ and CD8+ clones expanded. In a subset of nonresponders, normalized T-cell clonal expansion was also low.

Repertoires were generated with immunoSEQ multiplex PCR, while TCRdb's copy carries only in-frame clones and drops some. The table lists tens of thousands of clones, 80% to 90% of them singletons, with around a fifth in the top ten. The sample was CD4+ or CD8+ T cells sorted from blood, taken in a trial of the OX40 agonist ivuxolimab. The gene calls are TRBV5-1 and TRBJ2-3, with 12 bases matching TRBD2. The clonotype was recovered from an adult with an advanced solid tumor such as melanoma, head and neck, liver or kidney cancer. The CDR3: CASSSRLAGVPWHTDTQYF. The CDR3 DNA is TGCGCCAGCAGCTCCCGACTAGCGGGGGTGCCTTGGCACACAGATACGCAGTATTTT.